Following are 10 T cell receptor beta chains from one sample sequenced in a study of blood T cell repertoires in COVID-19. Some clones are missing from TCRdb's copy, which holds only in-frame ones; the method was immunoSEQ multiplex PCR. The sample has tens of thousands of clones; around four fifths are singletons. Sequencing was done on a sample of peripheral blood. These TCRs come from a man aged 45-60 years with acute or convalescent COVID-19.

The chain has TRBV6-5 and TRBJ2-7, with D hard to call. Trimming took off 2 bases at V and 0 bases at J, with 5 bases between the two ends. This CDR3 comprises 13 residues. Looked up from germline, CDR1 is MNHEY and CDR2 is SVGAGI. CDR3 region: CASSYGGSYEQYF. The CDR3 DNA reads TGTGCCAGCAGTTACGGCGGCTCCTACGAGCAGTACTTC.

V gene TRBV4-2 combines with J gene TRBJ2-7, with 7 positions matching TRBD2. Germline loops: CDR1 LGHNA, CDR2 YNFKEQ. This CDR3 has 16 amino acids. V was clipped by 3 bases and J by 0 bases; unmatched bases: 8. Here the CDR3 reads CASSQATSASSYEQYF. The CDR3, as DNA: TGTGCCAGCAGCCAGGCTACTAGCGCAAGCTCCTACGAGCAGTACTTC.

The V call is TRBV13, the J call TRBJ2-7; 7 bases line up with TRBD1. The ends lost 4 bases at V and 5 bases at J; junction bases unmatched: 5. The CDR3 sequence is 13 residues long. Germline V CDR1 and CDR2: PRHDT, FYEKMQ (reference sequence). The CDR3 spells CASSSTGFNEQYF. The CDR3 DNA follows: TGTGCCAGCAGCTCGACAGGGTTCAACGAGCAGTACTTC.

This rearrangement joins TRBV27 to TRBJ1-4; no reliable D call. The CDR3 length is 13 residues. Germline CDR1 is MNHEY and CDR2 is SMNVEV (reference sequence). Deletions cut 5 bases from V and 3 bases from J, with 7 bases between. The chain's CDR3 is CASSTGANEKLFF. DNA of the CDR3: TGTGCCAGCAGTACGGGAGCTAATGAAAAACTGTTTTTT. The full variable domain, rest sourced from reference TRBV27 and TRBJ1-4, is EAQVTQNPRYLITVTGKKLTVTCSQNMNHEYMSWYRQDPGLGLRQIYYSMNVEVTDKGDVPEGYKVSRKEKRNFPLILESPSPNQTSLYFCASSTGANEKLFFGSGTQLSVL.

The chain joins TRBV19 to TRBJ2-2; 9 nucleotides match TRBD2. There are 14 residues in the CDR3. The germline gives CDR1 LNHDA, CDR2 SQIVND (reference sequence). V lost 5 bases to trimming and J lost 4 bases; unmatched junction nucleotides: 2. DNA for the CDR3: TGTGCCAGTAGTGCGGGAGGGATCACCGGGGAGCTGTTTTTT. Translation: CASSAGGITGELFF.

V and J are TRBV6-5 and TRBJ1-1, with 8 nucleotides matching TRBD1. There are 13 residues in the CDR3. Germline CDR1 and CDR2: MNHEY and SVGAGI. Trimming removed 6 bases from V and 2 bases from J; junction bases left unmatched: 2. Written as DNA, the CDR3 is TGTGCCAGCAGGACAGGGGTAAACACTGAAGCTTTCTTT. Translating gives CASRTGVNTEAFF.

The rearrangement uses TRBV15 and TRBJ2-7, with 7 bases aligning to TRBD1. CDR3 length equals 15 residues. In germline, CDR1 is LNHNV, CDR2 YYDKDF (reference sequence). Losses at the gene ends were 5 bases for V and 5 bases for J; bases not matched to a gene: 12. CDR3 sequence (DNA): TGTGCCACCAGCCCCGAGGCAGGGGGATGGCACGAGCAGTACTTC. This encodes CATSPEAGGWHEQYF.

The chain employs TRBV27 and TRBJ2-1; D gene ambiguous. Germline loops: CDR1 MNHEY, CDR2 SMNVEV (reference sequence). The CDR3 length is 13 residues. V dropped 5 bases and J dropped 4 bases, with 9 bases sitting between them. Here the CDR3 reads CASSPTSYNEQFF. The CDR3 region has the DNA TGTGCCAGCAGTCCGACAAGTTACAATGAGCAGTTCTTC.

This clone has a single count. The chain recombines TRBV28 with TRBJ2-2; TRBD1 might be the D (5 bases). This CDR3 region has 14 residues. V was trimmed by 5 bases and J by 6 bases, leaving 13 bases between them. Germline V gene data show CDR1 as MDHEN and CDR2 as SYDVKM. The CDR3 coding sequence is TGTGCCAGCAGTAGTGGGGCCCCGGCCGGGGAGCTGTTTTTT. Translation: CASSSGAPAGELFF.

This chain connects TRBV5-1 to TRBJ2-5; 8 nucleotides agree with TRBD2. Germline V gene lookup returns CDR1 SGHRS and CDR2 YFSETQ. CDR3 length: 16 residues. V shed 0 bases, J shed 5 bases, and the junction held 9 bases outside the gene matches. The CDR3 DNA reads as TGCGCCAGCAGCTTGGGATCCGGGAGGGCCGGGGAGACCCAGTACTTC. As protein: CASSLGSGRAGETQYF.